This T cell receptor beta chain was found in a study of human T cells and chemical hapten exposure. General study results and limits: DPC sensitization produced no change in TCRs with frequency above 1 in 1000.

Single cDNA molecules in the library carried unique molecular identifiers attached during preparation. Original analysis: Across samples, TCR counts had a median of approximately 100,000 and ranged from about 23,224 to 700,000. From the 5' RACE reads, TCRdb called clonotypes with MiXCR, one entry per CDR3 protein. These V and J calls rely on TCRdb rather than the paper's analysis. The sample lists 110,000 or so distinct CDR3 sequences, approximately 19% occurring once. Blood, whole and unfractionated, served as the source for total RNA extraction. The V and J ends lost 3 bases and 6 bases, in that order; junction bases with no gene match: 3. CDR1 is SGHRS, CDR2 YFSETQ, per germline. The CDR3 totals 15 residues. This clonotype was recorded a few times. Its antigen is not known.

This TCR came from a human donor in good health. The V call is TRBV5-1, the J call TRBJ2-7; 16 bases line up with TRBD2. The CDR3 coding sequence is TGCGCCAGCAGCTGGGGACTAGCGGGAGGGAGCGAGCAGTACTTC. Residues: CASSWGLAGGSEQYF.